The sequence of this T cell receptor beta chain was determined in a study of cytomegalovirus exposure and HLA in healthy donors. This cohort consisted of healthy bone marrow donors. Study findings and constraints: The classifier, whose performance was assessed in both the original and validation cohorts, reportedly diagnosed cytomegalovirus status with high specificity and sensitivity. Later analysis associated a missense DCLRE1C variant with TCR beta V- and J-gene trimming. An analysis that came later showed most CMV-associated TCR beta chains appearing HLA-restricted.

This clone has only one observation. Its specificity is unknown. It was with 60 Vbeta and 13 Jbeta primers that the PCR ran. Clones were read by immunoSEQ multiplex PCR, and TCRdb kept only the in-frame ones, dropping some. The table has roughly 120,000 clones, about 73% seen once; the top ten hold 3% to 4%. This TCR came from a woman in her 30s in good health and CMV-seropositive. The sequencing input was PBMCs.

Written as DNA, the CDR3 is TGTGCCAGCAGCCCTTCGGGGGGTCTCAGCGGGGGAGGAGAGCAGTACTTC. Encoded protein: CASSPSGGLSGGGEQYF. The chain uses TRBV7-9 and TRBJ2-7; 8 bases map to TRBD2. This CDR3 has 17 residues. From germline, CDR1 is SEHNR and CDR2 FQNEAQ (reference sequence). Trimming removed 5 bases from V and 7 bases from J; junction bases left unmatched: 19.